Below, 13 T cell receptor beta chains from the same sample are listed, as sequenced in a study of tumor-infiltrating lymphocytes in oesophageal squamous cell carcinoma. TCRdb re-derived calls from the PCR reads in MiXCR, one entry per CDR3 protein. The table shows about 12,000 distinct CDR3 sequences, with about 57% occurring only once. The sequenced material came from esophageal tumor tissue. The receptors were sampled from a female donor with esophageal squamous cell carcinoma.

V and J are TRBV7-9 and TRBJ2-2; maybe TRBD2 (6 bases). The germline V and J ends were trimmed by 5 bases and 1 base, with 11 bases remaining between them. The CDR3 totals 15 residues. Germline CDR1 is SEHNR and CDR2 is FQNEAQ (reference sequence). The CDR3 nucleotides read TGTGCCAGCAGCCGGGGAGCGGGGAACACCGGGGAGCTGTTTTTT. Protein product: CASSRGAGNTGELFF.

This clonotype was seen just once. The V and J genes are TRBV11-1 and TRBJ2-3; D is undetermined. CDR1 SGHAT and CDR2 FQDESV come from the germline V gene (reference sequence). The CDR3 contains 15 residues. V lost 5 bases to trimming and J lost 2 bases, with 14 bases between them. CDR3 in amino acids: CASSHYTASTDTQYF. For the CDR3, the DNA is TGTGCCAGCAGCCACTACACGGCCTCCACAGATACGCAGTATTTT.

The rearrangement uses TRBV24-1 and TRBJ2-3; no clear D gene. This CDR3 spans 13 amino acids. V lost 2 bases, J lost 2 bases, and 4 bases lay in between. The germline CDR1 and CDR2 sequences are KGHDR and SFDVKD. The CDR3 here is CATSDSITDTQYF. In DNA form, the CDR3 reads TGTGCCACCAGTGATTCCATCACAGATACGCAGTATTTT.

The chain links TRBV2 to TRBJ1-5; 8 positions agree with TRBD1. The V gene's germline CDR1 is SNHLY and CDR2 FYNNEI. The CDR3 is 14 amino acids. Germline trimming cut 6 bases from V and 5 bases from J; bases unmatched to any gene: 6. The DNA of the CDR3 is TGTGCCAGCAGCGGACAGGGTCCTTATCAGCCCCAGCATTTT. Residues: CASSGQGPYQPQHF. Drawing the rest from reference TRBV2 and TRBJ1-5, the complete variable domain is EPEVTQTPSHQVTQMGQEVILRCVPISNHLYFYWYRQILGQKVEFLVSFYNNEISEKSEIFDDQFSVERPDGSNFTLKIRSTKLEDSAMYFCASSGQGPYQPQHFGDGTRLSIL.

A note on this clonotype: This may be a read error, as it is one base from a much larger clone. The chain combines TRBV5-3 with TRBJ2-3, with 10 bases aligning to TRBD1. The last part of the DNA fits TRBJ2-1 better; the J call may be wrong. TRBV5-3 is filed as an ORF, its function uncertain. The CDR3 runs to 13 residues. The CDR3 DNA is TGTGCCAGCAGCTTGGGACAGGGGTTAGAGCAGTTCTTC. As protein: CASSLGQGLEQFF.

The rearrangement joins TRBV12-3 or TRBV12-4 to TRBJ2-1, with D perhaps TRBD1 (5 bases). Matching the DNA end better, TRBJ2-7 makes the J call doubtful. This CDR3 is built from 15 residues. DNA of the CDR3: TGTGCCAGCAGTTTGGTTCAGGGCGTTTCCTACGAGCAGTACTTC. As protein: CASSLVQGVSYEQYF.

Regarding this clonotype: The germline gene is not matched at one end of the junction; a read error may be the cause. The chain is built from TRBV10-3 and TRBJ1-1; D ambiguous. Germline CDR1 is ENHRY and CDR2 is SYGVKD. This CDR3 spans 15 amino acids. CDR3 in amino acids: CASSEREGANTEAFF. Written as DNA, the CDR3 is TGTGCCAGCAGTGAGAGAGAGGGAGCGAACACTGAAGCTTTCTTT.

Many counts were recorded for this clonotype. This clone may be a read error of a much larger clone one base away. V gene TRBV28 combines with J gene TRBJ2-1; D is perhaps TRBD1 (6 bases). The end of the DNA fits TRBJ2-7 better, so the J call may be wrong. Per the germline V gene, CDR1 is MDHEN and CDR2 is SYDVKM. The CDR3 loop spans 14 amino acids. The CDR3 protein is CASSPGDIYNEQYF. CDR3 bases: TGTGCCAGCAGTCCTGGGGACATATACAATGAGCAGTACTTC.

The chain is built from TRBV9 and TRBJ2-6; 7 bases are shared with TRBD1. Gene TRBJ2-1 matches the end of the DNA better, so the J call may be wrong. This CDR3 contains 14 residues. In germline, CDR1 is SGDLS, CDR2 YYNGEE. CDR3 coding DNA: TGTGCCAGCAGCGGGCCACAGGGGAAAGATGAGCAGTTCTTC. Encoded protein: CASSGPQGKDEQFF.

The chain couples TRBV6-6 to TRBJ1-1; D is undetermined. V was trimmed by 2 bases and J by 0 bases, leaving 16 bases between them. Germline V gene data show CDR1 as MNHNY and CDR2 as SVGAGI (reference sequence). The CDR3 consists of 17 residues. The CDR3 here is CASSYPLVSGMNTEAFF. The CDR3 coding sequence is TGTGCCAGCAGTTACCCACTCGTAAGTGGGATGAACACTGAAGCTTTCTTT.

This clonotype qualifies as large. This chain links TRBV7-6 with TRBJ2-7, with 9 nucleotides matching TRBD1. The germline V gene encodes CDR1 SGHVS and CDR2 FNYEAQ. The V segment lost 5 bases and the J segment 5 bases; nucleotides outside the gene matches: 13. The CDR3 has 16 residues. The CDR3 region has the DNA TGTGCCAGCAGCCGGAACCCGGGACAGGGATACGACGAGCAGTACTTC. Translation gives CASSRNPGQGYDEQYF.

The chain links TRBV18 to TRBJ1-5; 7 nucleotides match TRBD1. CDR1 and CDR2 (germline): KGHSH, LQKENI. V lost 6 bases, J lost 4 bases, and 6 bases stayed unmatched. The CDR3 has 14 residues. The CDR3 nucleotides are TGTGCCAGCTCGCGGACAGGTTTTAATCAGCCCCAGCATTTT. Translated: CASSRTGFNQPQHF.

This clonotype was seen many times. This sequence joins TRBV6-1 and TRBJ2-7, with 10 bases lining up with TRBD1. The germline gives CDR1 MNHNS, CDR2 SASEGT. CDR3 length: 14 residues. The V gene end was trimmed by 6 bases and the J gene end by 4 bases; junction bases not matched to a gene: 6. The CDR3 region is CASRKRDRGYEQYF. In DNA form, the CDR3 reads TGTGCCAGCAGGAAGAGGGACAGGGGATACGAGCAGTACTTC.